This is a list of T cell receptor beta chains from one sample in a study of blood T cell repertoires in COVID-19. The assay was immunoSEQ multiplex PCR, and TCRdb's table has in-frame clones only and misses some. The table shows 190,000 or so clones, with approximately 86% occurring only once. Sequencing was done on a sample of PBMCs or T cells enriched from blood (not recorded which). The receptors were sampled from a woman in her twenties or thirties who had been exposed to COVID-19. Each CDR3 is given with its conserved first and last residue. The D gene is left open where the match is weak. Clone sizes are given selectively: once, few, many, or a class where the clone is expanded.

NA | NA | TRBJ1-6 | TRBV7-2 | CASRGASANSPLHF | TGTGCCAGCAGGGGCGCGAGTGCAAATTCACCCCTCCACTTT
NA | NA | TRBJ1-1 | TRBV12-3/TRBV12-4 | CASTYPGTEAFF | TGTGCCAGCACCTACCCAGGCACTGAAGCTTTCTTT
NA | NA | TRBJ1-4 | TRBV5-8 | CASSLVFGGNEKLFF | TGTGCCAGCAGCTTGGTGTTCGGAGGGAATGAAAAACTGTTTTTT
TRBD1 | NA | TRBJ1-2 | TRBV2 | CASIETGTAFFYTF | TGTGCCAGCATTGAGACTGGGACAGCATTTTTCTACACCTTC
TRBD1 | NA | TRBJ2-4 | TRBV11-3 | CASSSGGTGKNIQYF | TGTGCCAGCAGCTCAGGGGGGACAGGGAAAAACATTCAGTACTTC
TRBD2 | NA | TRBJ2-7 | TRBV27 | CASSLSGGRVYEQYF | TGTGCCAGCAGTTTATCGGGGGGGAGAGTCTACGAGCAGTACTTC
NA | NA | TRBJ1-1 | TRBV28 | CASSSTRGNTEAFF | TGTGCCAGCAGTTCCACACGGGGGAACACTGAAGCTTTCTTT
NA | NA | TRBJ1-2 | TRBV3-1/TRBV3-2 | CASSQASRYTF | TGTGCCAGCAGCCAAGCCAGTCGCTACACCTTC
NA | few | TRBJ1-6 | TRBV2 | CASSGEGDGSPLHF | TGTGCCAGCAGTGGGGAGGGGGATGGATCACCCCTCCACTTT
NA | NA | TRBJ2-2 | TRBV28 | CASSLGGKSNTGELFF | TGTGCCAGCAGTTTAGGAGGGAAATCGAACACCGGGGAGCTGTTTTTT
TRBD1 | NA | TRBJ1-5 | TRBV2 | CASSGGQGGIQPQHF | TGTGCCAGCAGTGGCGGACAGGGGGGAATTCAGCCCCAGCATTTT
NA | NA | TRBJ1-4 | TRBV29-1 | CSARGSSNEKLFF | TGCAGCGCCCGAGGGTCCTCAAATGAAAAACTGTTTTTT
NA | NA | TRBJ1-5 | TRBV19 | CASSILSRGGNNQPQHF | TGTGCCAGTAGTATCTTAAGTCGGGGGGGCAACAATCAGCCCCAGCATTTT
TRBD2 | NA | TRBJ2-3 | TRBV29-1 | CSVLGSGGADTQYF | TGCAGCGTTCTTGGTAGCGGGGGGGCAGATACGCAGTATTTT
NA | NA | TRBJ2-3 | TRBV27 | CASSPSGSDTQYF | TGTGCCAGCAGTCCATCAGGGTCGGATACGCAGTATTTT
TRBD2 | NA | TRBJ2-7 | TRBV5-1 | CASSLGLAGGPSSYEQYF | TGCGCCAGCAGCTTGGGACTAGCGGGGGGCCCAAGCTCCTACGAGCAGTACTTC
NA | NA | TRBJ2-7 | TRBV3-1/TRBV3-2 | CASSQGLLSYEQYF | TGTGCCAGCAGCCAAGGGCTCCTCTCCTACGAGCAGTACTTC
NA | NA | TRBJ1-1 | TRBV3-1/TRBV3-2 | CASRLEDTEAFF | TGTGCCAGCAGATTGGAGGACACTGAAGCTTTCTTT
NA | NA | TRBJ2-7 | TRBV5-6 | CASTLGVWGTRQYF | TGTGCCAGCACCCTAGGGGTCTGGGGTACCCGGCAGTACTTC